The present T cell receptor beta chain was sequenced within a study of blood T cell repertoires in COVID-19. Study at large: The analysed material was cDNA or gDNA that came from T cells, B-cell-depleted T cells, or PBMCs.

Per the original methods: Quantification of nucleated cells was approximated via reference gene primer amplification. The method was immunoSEQ multiplex PCR; TCRdb's version includes in-frame clones alone and lacks a portion of them. Clonal size and the V and J genes are those of that table, whereas D and trimming came from the DNA. The data show 120,000 to 150,000 clones, about four fifths seen once. Germline-derived CDR1 and CDR2 are ENHRY and SYGVKD. V dropped 6 bases and J dropped 6; count of bases not matched to a gene: 5. This CDR3 comprises 15 residues. This sequence joins TRBV10-3 and TRBJ1-6, with TRBD1 matching 10 bases. Sequenced input: peripheral blood. The receptor's source is a human donor with acute or convalescent COVID-19. The donor label of this sample is uncertain. The CDR3 sequence is CAIRGTGESNSPLHF. The DNA for the CDR3 is TGTGCCATCAGAGGGACAGGGGAATCTAATTCACCCCTCCACTTT.